These 11 T cell receptor beta chains originate from one sample sequenced in a study of T cell repertoires in cytomegalovirus infection. TCRdb independently ran MiXCR on the reads; one entry per CDR3 protein. The data hold about 740,000 distinct CDR3 sequences, with roughly 35% observed a single time. Sequencing used PBMCs. The receptors here all came from a human donor in good health (CMV status not recorded). Some clones in this sample may be carry-over from other donors' samples.

The rearrangement links TRBV27 to TRBJ2-7; tentative D call: TRBD1 (5 bases). The CDR3 covers 13 residues. Germline V CDR1 and CDR2: MNHEY, SMNVEV (reference sequence). The ends were cut back, 8 bases at V and 9 bases at J, with 20 bases in the middle. CDR3 nucleotides: TGTGCCAGCGGTCCCCAGGGCCTATCGGGGCAGTACTTC. Encoded protein: CASGPQGLSGQYF.

This clonotype was detected a few times. CDR3 nucleotides: TGTGCCAGCACGAGATCGGCAGGGCGCTACGAGCAGTACTTC. Translation: CASTRSAGRYEQYF. The V call is TRBV6-5, the J call TRBJ2-7, with D maybe TRBD1 (5 bases). The ends were cut back, 7 bases at V and 3 bases at J, with 16 bases in the middle. The CDR3 is 14 residues long. Germline V gene lookup returns CDR1 MNHEY and CDR2 SVGAGI.

V is TRBV7-6 and J is TRBJ1-6, with TRBD1 as a possible D gene (6 bases). Germline V gives CDR1 SGHVS, CDR2 FNYEAQ. Trimming took 2 bases from V and 6 from J, leaving 11 bases between them. The CDR3 is 15 amino acids. CDR3 in amino acids: CASSLQRRGNSPLHF. CDR3 bases: TGTGCCAGCAGCTTACAACGCAGGGGTAATTCACCCCTCCACTTT.

This clonotype was counted once. V is TRBV20-1 and J is TRBJ2-3, with D unresolved. V dropped 3 bases and J dropped 1 base, with 14 bases sitting between them. This CDR3 is built from 15 residues. Germline-derived CDR1 and CDR2 are DFQATT and SNEGSKA (reference sequence). The DNA for the CDR3 is TGCAGTGCTAGCGGGTACGGGCTTGGCACAGATACGCAGTATTTT. This codes for CSASGYGLGTDTQYF.

The chain uses TRBV25-1 and TRBJ1-1; the D gene is possibly TRBD1 (5 bases). Germline lookup yields CDR1 MGHDK and CDR2 SYGVNS. V lost 6 bases and J 3 bases, leaving 23 bases between the germline ends. The CDR3 length is 17 residues. The CDR3 DNA reads TGTGCCAGCAGGCAAATGGCCAGGGCAAATCAGGACACTGAAGCTTTCTTT. Residues: CASRQMARANQDTEAFF.

This clonotype occurred a few times. The chain recombines TRBV7-9 with TRBJ1-2, with TRBD1 identical over 8 bases. V trimming: 5 bases; J trimming: 2 bases; junction bases outside the gene matches: 7. Germline V gives CDR1 SEHNR, CDR2 FQNEAQ (reference sequence). The length of the CDR3 is 15 residues. The CDR3 sequence is CASSRGTGGNYGYTF. For the CDR3, the DNA is TGTGCCAGCAGCCGAGGGACAGGAGGAAACTATGGCTACACCTTC.

This clonotype was seen more than once but under ten times. This rearrangement joins TRBV12-3 or TRBV12-4 to TRBJ2-7; tentatively, D is TRBD1 or TRBD2 (6 bases each). V was clipped by 9 bases and J by 2 bases, with 17 bases between them. CDR3 length equals 14 residues. CDR3 sequence reads: CASSGGTTTYEQYF. Written as DNA, the CDR3 is TGTGCCAGTTCCGGCGGGACAACTACCTACGAGCAGTACTTC.

The chain links TRBV7-8 to TRBJ2-5; D gene ambiguous. Germline lookup yields CDR1 SGHVS and CDR2 FQNEAQ. There are 13 residues in the CDR3. Trimming pared 3 bases from V and 4 bases from J, leaving 9 bases between. The CDR3 DNA reads as TGTGCCAGCAGCTTTGAGGTTCCAGAGACCCAGTACTTC. This codes for CASSFEVPETQYF.

This clonotype has a handful of counts. V gene TRBV6-6 combines with J gene TRBJ1-6; perhaps TRBD1 as D (5 bases). The CDR3 length is 15 residues. Germline values: CDR1 MNHNY, CDR2 SVGAGI (reference sequence). V lost 1 base to trimming and J lost 7 bases, with 11 bases between them. The CDR3 bases are TGTGCCAGCAGTTACTATGGACAATGGAATTCACCCCTCCACTTT. Amino acid sequence: CASSYYGQWNSPLHF.

The J gene is TRBJ2-7, the V gene TRBV28, with TRBD1 identical over 7 bases. Trimming at V came to 5 bases and at J to 2 bases, leaving 12 bases not matched to a gene. This CDR3 region has 16 residues. Germline V gives CDR1 MDHEN, CDR2 SYDVKM. The CDR3 sequence: CASSLYRQGFPYEQYF. The CDR3 DNA reads TGTGCCAGCAGTCTATATCGACAGGGCTTCCCCTACGAGCAGTACTTC.

This clonotype has only a few counts. The rearrangement joins TRBV19 to TRBJ2-7, with D hard to call. The V gene lost 3 bases and the J gene lost 2 bases, with 11 bases spanning the gap. CDR1 and CDR2 (germline): LNHDA, SQIVND (reference sequence). The CDR3 extends over 14 amino acids. DNA for the CDR3: TGTGCCAGTAGTATGTACAGCAGCCCCTACGAGCAGTACTTC. Amino acids: CASSMYSSPYEQYF.